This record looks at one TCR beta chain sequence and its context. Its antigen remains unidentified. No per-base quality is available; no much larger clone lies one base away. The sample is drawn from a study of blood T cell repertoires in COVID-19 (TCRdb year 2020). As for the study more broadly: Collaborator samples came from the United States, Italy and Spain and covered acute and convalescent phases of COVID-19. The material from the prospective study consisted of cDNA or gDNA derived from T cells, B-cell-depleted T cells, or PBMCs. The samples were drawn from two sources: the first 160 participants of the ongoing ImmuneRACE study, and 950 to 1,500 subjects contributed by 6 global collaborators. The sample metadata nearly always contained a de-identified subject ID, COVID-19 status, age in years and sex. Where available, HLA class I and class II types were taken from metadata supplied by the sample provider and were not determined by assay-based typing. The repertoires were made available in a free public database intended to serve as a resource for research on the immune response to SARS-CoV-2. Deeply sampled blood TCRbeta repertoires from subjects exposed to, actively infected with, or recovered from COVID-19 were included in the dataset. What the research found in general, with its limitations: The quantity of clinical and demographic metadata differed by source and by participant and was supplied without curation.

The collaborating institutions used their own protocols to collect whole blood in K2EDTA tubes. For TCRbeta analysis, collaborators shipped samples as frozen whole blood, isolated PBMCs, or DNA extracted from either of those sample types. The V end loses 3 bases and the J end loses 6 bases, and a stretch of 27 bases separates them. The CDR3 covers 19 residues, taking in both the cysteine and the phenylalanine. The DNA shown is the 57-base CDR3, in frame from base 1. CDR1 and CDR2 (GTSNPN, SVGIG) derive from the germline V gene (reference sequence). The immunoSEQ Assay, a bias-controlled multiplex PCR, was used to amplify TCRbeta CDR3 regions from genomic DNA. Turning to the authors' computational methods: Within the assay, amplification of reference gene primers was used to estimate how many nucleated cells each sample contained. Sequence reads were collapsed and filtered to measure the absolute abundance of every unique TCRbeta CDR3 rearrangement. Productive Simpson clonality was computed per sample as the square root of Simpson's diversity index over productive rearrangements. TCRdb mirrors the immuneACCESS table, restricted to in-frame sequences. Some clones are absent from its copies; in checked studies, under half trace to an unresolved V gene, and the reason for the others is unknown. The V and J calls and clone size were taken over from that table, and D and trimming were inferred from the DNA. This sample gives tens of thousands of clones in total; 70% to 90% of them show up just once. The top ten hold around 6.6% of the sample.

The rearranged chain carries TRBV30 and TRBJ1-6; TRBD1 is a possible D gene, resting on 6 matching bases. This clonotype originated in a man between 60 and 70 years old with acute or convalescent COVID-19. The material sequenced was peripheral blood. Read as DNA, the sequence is TGTGCCTGGAGCCCCGTGGGGGCCGGACGACGTCCTATTAATTCACCCCTCCACTTT. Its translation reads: CAWSPVGAGRRPINSPLHF.